This T cell receptor beta chain appears in the sequencing data of a study of shared clonotypes between healthy human individuals. Background on the study: Plates per donor: three CD4 naive, three CD4 memory, two CD8 naive, one CD8 memory.

Study outcomes and limitations: Relative to their counterparts shared across all four donors, non-shared clonotypes exhibited diminished generation probabilities. Relative to memory subsets, naive subsets generally showed larger estimated richness.

Germline-derived CDR1 and CDR2 are LNHDA and SQIVND (reference sequence). The ends were cut back, 8 bases at V and 2 bases at J, with 28 bases in the middle. The CDR3 length is 19 residues. Sorted-subset replicate PCR reactions were performed with about 210 ng DNA, corresponding to roughly 31,000 T cell genomes. Repertoires were generated with immunoSEQ multiplex PCR, while TCRdb's copy carries only in-frame clones and drops some. The top ten hold around 1.5% of the sample, which has nearly 1 million clones, over 60% seen once. This clone was counted once. Antigen specificity is unknown. The sequenced sample was memory CD4+ T cells sorted from blood. The subset was: CD45RA-negative fraction. This chain connects TRBV19 to TRBJ1-5; maybe TRBD1 (5 bases). This clonotype originated in a man in his late teens or twenties in good health. This chain's CDR3 is CASLMTGRPGTLRNQPQHF. As DNA, the CDR3 is TGTGCCAGTCTTATGACGGGGAGACCAGGGACCCTTCGCAATCAGCCCCAGCATTTT.